This TCR beta chain came from a study of CD8+ T cells in alopecia areata. Study background: Patients took tofacitinib for 6 to 18 months, followed by 6 drug-free months.

A single count supports this clone. Its antigen is not identified. Following extraction, RNA underwent reverse transcription to cDNA, which served as the sequencing template. Profiling relied on immunoSEQ multiplex PCR, and the TCRdb table lists in-frame clones only, not all of them. The data show approximately 54,000 clones, around 96% seen once. Points from the study as a whole: Normal skin's resident alphabeta T cells are also sequenced in scalp samples. Relative to normal scalp, lesional scalp, especially alopecia totalis/universalis, showed higher clonality.

The CDR3 is made up of 15 amino acids. V lost 4 bases, J lost 3 bases, and 14 bases lay in between. Germline loops: CDR1 SGHDT, CDR2 YYEEEE. The receptor comes from a human donor with alopecia areata. The V and J genes are TRBV5-6 and TRBJ2-1, with D unresolved. The sequencing here drew on CD8+ T cells sorted from blood, taken at week 0. CDR3 nucleotides: TGTGCCAGCAGCCTTGACCAGGTTCTCTACAATGAGCAGTTCTTC. It is translated as CASSLDQVLYNEQFF.